This TCR beta chain originates from a study of T cells after yellow fever vaccination. This clonotype was counted between two and nine times. The CDR3 spans 15 residues. Trimming cost V 0 bases and J 8 bases; bases outside gene matches: 3. Germline CDR1 and CDR2: SNHLY and FYNNEI. TCRdb reprocessed the 5' RACE reads via MiXCR and lists one record per CDR3 protein. Of 500,000 to 550,000 distinct CDR3 sequences listed, roughly 22% are singletons. The receptor was isolated from a man between 18 and 35 years old who received the YFV17D yellow fever vaccine. The J gene is TRBJ2-1, the V gene TRBV2; 11 positions agree with TRBD1. This specimen was PBMCs, taken roughly 20 days after the first yellow fever vaccination. Here the CDR3 DNA reads TGTGCCAGCAGTGAAGCGAGGACAGGGGGCGATGAGCAGTTCTTC. The encoded protein is CASSEARTGGDEQFF.